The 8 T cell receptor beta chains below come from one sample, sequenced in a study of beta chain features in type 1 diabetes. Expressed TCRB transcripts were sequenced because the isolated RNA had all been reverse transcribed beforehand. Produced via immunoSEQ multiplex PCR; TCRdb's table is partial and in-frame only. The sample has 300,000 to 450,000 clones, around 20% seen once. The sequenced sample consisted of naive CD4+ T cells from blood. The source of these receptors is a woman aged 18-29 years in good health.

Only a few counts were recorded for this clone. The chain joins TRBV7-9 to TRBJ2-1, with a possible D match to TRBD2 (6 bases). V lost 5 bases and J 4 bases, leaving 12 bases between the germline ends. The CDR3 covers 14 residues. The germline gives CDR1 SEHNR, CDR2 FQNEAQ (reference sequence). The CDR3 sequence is CASSPPGDYNEQFF. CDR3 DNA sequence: TGTGCCAGCAGCCCCCCGGGAGATTACAATGAGCAGTTCTTC.

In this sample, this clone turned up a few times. The CDR3 is CAWTQGGTQYF. As DNA, the CDR3 is TGTGCCTGGACCCAAGGGGGGACCCAGTACTTC. This chain uses TRBV30 with TRBJ2-5; D is perhaps TRBD1 (6 bases). V lost 4 bases, J lost 7 bases, and 10 bases lay in between. Germline V gene sequence: CDR1 GTSNPN, CDR2 SVGIG (reference sequence). There are 11 residues in the CDR3.

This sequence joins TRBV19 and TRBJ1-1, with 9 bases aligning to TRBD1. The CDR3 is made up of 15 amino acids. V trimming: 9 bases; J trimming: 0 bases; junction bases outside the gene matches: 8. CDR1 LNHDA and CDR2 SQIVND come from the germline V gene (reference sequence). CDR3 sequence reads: CASRIQGALNTEAFF. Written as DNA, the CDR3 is TGTGCCAGCAGAATACAGGGGGCCTTGAACACTGAAGCTTTCTTT. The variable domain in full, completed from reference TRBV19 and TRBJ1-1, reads DGGITQSPKYLFRKEGQNVTLSCEQNLNHDAMYWYRQDPGQGLRLIYYSQIVNDFQKGDIAEGYSVSREKKESFPLTVTSAQKNPTAFYLCASRIQGALNTEAFFGQGTRLTVV.

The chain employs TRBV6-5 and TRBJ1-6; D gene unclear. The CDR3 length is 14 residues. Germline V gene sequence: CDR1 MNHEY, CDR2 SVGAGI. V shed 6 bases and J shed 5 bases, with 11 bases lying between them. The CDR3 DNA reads TGTGCCAGCAGCCCTGCGGCCAATAATTCACCCCTCCACTTT. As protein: CASSPAANNSPLHF.

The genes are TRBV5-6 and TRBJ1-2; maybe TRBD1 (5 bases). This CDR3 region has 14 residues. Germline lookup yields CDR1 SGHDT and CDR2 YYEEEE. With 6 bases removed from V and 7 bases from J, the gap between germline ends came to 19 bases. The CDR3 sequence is CASTGRGGAFGYTF. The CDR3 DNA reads TGTGCCAGCACCGGACGGGGGGGAGCGTTTGGCTACACCTTC.

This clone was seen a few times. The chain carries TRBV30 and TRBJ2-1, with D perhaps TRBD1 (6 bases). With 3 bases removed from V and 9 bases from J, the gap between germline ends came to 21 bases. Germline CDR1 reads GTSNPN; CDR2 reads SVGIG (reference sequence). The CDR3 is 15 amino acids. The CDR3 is CAWRVAGLTQGEQFF. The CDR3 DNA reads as TGTGCCTGGAGAGTCGCCGGGCTCACACAGGGTGAGCAGTTCTTC.

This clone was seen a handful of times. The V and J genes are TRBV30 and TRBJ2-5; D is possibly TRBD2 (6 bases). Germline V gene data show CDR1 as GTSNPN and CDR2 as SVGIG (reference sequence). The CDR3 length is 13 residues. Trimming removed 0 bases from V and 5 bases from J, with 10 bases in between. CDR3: CAWSVILAETQYF. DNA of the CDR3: TGTGCCTGGAGTGTAATACTAGCCGAGACCCAGTACTTC.

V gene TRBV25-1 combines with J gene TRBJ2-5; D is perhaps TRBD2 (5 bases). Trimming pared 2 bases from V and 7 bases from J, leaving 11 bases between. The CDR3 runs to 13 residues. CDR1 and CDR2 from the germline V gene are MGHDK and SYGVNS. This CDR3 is CASSEPAGMTQYF. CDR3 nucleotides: TGTGCCAGCAGTGAACCCGCGGGTATGACCCAGTACTTC.